The clone carrying this TCR beta chain has a handful of counts. The assay was immunoSEQ multiplex PCR, and TCRdb's table has in-frame clones only and misses some. The sample yields hundreds of thousands of clones, approximately 85% seen once. These data belong to a study of blood T cell repertoires in COVID-19. This CDR3 has 18 residues. With 4 bases removed from V and 5 bases from J, the gap between germline ends came to 27 bases. Germline-derived CDR1 and CDR2 are SGDLS and YYNGEE. This chain connects TRBV9 to TRBJ1-2, with D maybe TRBD1 (5 bases). The specimen sequenced was peripheral blood. The receptor comes from a man aged 18-30 years with active or convalescent COVID-19. CDR3: CASSSEGRQKLMIYGYTF. In DNA, the CDR3 is TGTGCCAGCAGCTCGGAGGGACGGCAAAAGTTAATGATATATGGCTACACCTTC.